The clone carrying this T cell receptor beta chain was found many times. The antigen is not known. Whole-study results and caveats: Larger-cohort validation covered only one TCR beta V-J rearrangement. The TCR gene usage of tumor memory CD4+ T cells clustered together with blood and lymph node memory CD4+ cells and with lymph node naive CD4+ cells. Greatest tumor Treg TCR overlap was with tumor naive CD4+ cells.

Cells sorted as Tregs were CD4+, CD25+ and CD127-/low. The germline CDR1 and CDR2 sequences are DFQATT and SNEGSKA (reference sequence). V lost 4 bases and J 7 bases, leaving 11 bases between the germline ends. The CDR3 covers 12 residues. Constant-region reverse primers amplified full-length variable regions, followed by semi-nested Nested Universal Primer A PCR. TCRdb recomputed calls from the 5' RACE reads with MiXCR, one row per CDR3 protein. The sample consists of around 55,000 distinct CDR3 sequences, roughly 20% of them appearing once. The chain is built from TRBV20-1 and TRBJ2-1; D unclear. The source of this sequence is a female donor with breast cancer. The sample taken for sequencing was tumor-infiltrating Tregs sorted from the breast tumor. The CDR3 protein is CSATRLGNEQFF. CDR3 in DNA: TGCAGTGCTACCCGGTTAGGGAATGAGCAGTTCTTC.